The 17 T cell receptor beta chains below come from one sample, sequenced in a study of Ad26.COV2.S vaccination and SARS-CoV-2 variants. Here immunoSEQ multiplex PCR was the method, and the copy in TCRdb shows in-frame clones only, minus some. The sample has fewer than 55,000 clones, approximately 80% seen once. The sequences come from peripheral blood, collected after recovery from COVID-19. These receptors all come from a human donor who had recovered from COVID-19.

The V gene is TRBV19, the J gene TRBJ2-1; TRBD2 aligns across 10 bases. CDR3 size: 21 residues. Germline V gene lookup returns CDR1 LNHDA and CDR2 SQIVND (reference sequence). Losses at the gene ends were 5 bases for V and 0 bases for J; bases not matched to a gene: 19. CDR3 in DNA: TGTGCCAGTAGTTCCCGAGTTATTCTAGCGGGAGCAACTACCTCCTACAATGAGCAGTTCTTC. Translated, it gives CASSSRVILAGATTSYNEQFF.

The chain joins TRBV27 to TRBJ1-2, with 8 bases aligning to TRBD1. The CDR3 is made up of 15 amino acids. J gave up 3 bases and V 6 bases, and 9 bases lay outside the gene matches. CDR1 is MNHEY, CDR2 SMNVEV, per germline (reference sequence). CDR3: CASRRQGARDYGYTF. DNA of the CDR3: TGTGCCAGCAGACGTCAGGGGGCTCGGGACTATGGCTACACCTTC.

The rearrangement uses TRBV28 and TRBJ2-2; 7 nucleotides agree with TRBD1. V shed 6 bases and J 4 bases; nucleotides not matched to a gene: 17. This CDR3 region has 18 residues. Germline CDR1 reads MDHEN; CDR2 reads SYDVKM. CDR3 in amino acids: CASSSPGTADRSTGELFF. The CDR3 bases are TGTGCCAGCAGCTCCCCAGGGACAGCGGACCGAAGCACCGGGGAGCTGTTTTTT.

This clone turned up a few times. V and J are TRBV27 and TRBJ2-7, with D perhaps TRBD2 (6 bases). The V end was cut by 2 bases, the J end by 6 bases, with 17 bases between. The CDR3 contains 15 residues. The V gene's germline CDR1 is MNHEY and CDR2 SMNVEV (reference sequence). The CDR3 loop reads CASSLTGLPPAEQYF. DNA for the CDR3: TGTGCCAGCAGTTTAACGGGACTCCCCCCGGCCGAGCAGTACTTC.

The V call is TRBV9, the J call TRBJ1-2; the D gene is possibly TRBD1 (5 bases). This CDR3 comprises 17 residues. Germline CDR1 is SGDLS and CDR2 is YYNGEE. The germline V and J ends were trimmed by 2 bases and 0 bases, with 17 bases remaining between them. The CDR3 region is CASSVTDLDSPNYGYTF. CDR3 nucleotide sequence: TGTGCCAGCAGCGTTACAGACCTTGACAGTCCTAACTATGGCTACACCTTC.

The genes are TRBV9 and TRBJ1-3; 7 bases are a match to TRBD1. The CDR3 contains 17 residues. Germline CDR1 SGDLS, CDR2 YYNGEE. V lost 0 bases to trimming and J lost 4 bases; unmatched junction nucleotides: 10. CDR3 residues: CASSVALRTGSGNTIYF. DNA for the CDR3: TGTGCCAGCAGCGTAGCTTTAAGGACAGGTAGCGGAAACACCATATATTTT.

This chain connects TRBV15 to TRBJ1-1; 7 bases match TRBD1. This CDR3 region has 18 residues. The germline V gene encodes CDR1 LNHNV and CDR2 YYDKDF (reference sequence). The ends lost 1 base at V and 10 bases at J; junction bases unmatched: 21. The CDR3 here is CATSRGGPGQWNSKGAFF. The CDR3 DNA is TGTGCCACCAGCAGAGGCGGACCGGGACAGTGGAACTCCAAGGGAGCTTTCTTT.

A single count supports this clone. The chain combines TRBV5-8 with TRBJ2-5, with D unclear. The CDR3 covers 11 residues. Trimming removed 3 bases at V and 6 bases at J, with 6 bases between. Per germline, CDR1 SGHTS and CDR2 YDEGEE. The CDR3 loop reads CASSSKKTQYF. The CDR3 bases are TGTGCCAGCAGCTCAAAGAAGACCCAGTACTTC.

The chain is built from TRBV21-1 and TRBJ2-7; the DNA was not used to check the table's D call, TRBD1. TRBV21-1 corresponds to a pseudogene. The CDR3 spans 13 residues. In nucleotides, the CDR3 is TGTGCCCGGGCCCAGGGCTTGTACCACGAGCAGTACTTC. Its protein product is CARAQGLYHEQYF.

Notes on this clone: The junction and the germline gene differ at one end; a read error may be behind it. The chain carries TRBV5-1 and TRBJ1-2; D call uncertain. The CDR3 has 13 residues. CDR1 SGHRS and CDR2 YFSETQ come from the germline V gene. DNA for the CDR3: TGCGCCAGCAGCTTGGACGGGCGCTATGACTACACCTTC. This sequence encodes CASSLDGRYDYTF.

V usage is TRBV27 and J usage is TRBJ2-1, with D maybe TRBD1 (5 bases). Per the germline V gene, CDR1 is MNHEY and CDR2 is SMNVEV (reference sequence). V lost 5 bases and J lost 9, with 14 bases in between. The CDR3 length is 13 residues. The CDR3: CASSIQGSPEQFF. The CDR3 coding sequence is TGTGCCAGCAGTATCCAGGGATCCCCTGAGCAGTTCTTC.

V is TRBV6-6 and J is TRBJ2-4; TRBD2 is a possible D gene (7 bases). The germline V and J ends were trimmed by 6 bases and 16 bases, with 22 bases remaining between them. The CDR3 consists of 13 residues. Germline V gene lookup returns CDR1 MNHNY and CDR2 SVGAGI (reference sequence). The CDR3 region has the DNA TGTGCCAGCAGGGGGGGCTTCGAGCGGGATGTATACTTC. It codes for CASRGGFERDVYF.

This clone was observed a handful of times. The V and J genes are TRBV24-1 and TRBJ1-4; D might be TRBD1 (5 bases). CDR1 is KGHDR and CDR2 is SFDVKD in the germline V gene. Trimming stripped 3 bases from V and 7 bases from J, with 14 bases between. The CDR3 covers 15 residues. CDR3 DNA: TGTGCCACCAGTGATCGACAGCGCGACGGTGAAAAACTGTTTTTT. Amino acids: CATSDRQRDGEKLFF.

This rearrangement joins TRBV30 to TRBJ2-5; D is undetermined. Germline V gene sequence: CDR1 GTSNPN, CDR2 SVGIG (reference sequence). The CDR3 is 11 amino acids. V shed 0 bases and J shed 4 bases, with 3 bases lying between them. The CDR3 is CAWSVLETQYF. In DNA form, the CDR3 reads TGTGCCTGGAGTGTATTAGAGACCCAGTACTTC.

This clone is a singleton in its sample. The same CDR3 can be traced to other DNA sequences in this sample. The chain carries TRBV9 and TRBJ1-5; D remains ambiguous. V lost 3 bases and J lost 4, with 5 bases in between. CDR1 is SGDLS, CDR2 YYNGEE, per germline. This CDR3 has 12 residues. CDR3 sequence reads: CASSAGNQPQHF. The DNA for the CDR3 is TGTGCCAGCAGCGCGGGGAATCAGCCCCAGCATTTT.

CDR3 loop: CSASGGNYGYTF. In nucleotides, the CDR3 is TGCAGTGCTAGTGGGGGAAACTATGGCTACACCTTC. The chain uses TRBV20-1 and TRBJ1-2; perhaps TRBD1 as D (5 bases). Deletions cut 3 bases from V and 2 bases from J, with 7 bases between. CDR1 is DFQATT, CDR2 SNEGSKA, per germline (reference sequence). This CDR3 spans 12 amino acids.

The V and J genes are TRBV11-1 and TRBJ2-3, with 9 bases matching TRBD1. The length of the CDR3 is 14 residues. V was clipped by 7 bases and J by 3 bases; unmatched bases: 5. CDR1 is SGHAT and CDR2 is FQDESV in the germline V gene (reference sequence). For the CDR3, the DNA is TGTGCCAGCATCACCGGGACAGGGACAGATACGCAGTATTTT. Translation: CASITGTGTDTQYF.